This T cell receptor (beta chain) stems from a study of blood T cell repertoires in COVID-19. Study-wide context: COVID-19 samples from acute and convalescent phases originated in the United States, Italy and Spain. T cells, B-cell-depleted T cells, or PBMCs supplied cDNA or gDNA.

The germline CDR1 and CDR2 sequences are MDHEN and SYDVKM. Trimming took off 5 bases at V and 9 bases at J, with 11 bases between the two ends. CDR3 length: 12 amino acids. Under the authors' procedure: Amplification of reference gene primers was used by the study to estimate nucleated cell counts. Sequencing used immunoSEQ multiplex PCR; TCRdb keeps in-frame clones, though not all of them. V, J and clone size are taken as reported in that table, and D and trimming were inferred from the DNA itself. The repertoire holds around 87,000 clones, with about four fifths as singletons. Material: peripheral blood. The chain employs TRBV28 and TRBJ1-5; no clear D. The source is a woman at least 80 years old with acute or convalescent COVID-19. The CDR3 bases are TGTGCCAGCAGTCTTCCCGCGGGGCCCCAGCATTTT. It codes for CASSLPAGPQHF.